These T cell receptor beta chains were read from a single sample in a study of blood T cell repertoires in COVID-19. Produced via immunoSEQ multiplex PCR; TCRdb's table is partial and in-frame only. Of approximately 100,000 clones detected, more than 65% appear once; the ten largest clones hold 7.9%. Sample: peripheral blood. These receptors were taken from an elderly woman with active or convalescent COVID-19. The CDR3 runs from the conserved cysteine through the conserved F or W. D genes are given only for firm matches. Size tells how often a clone was seen (once, few, many) or the class of an expanded clone, and some rows leave it out.

V gene,J gene,D gene,clone size,CDR3 protein,CDR3 DNA
TRBV4-1,TRBJ2-2,TRBD2,.,CASSLRTSGDTGELFF,TGCGCCAGCAGCCTCCGGACTAGCGGGGACACCGGGGAGCTGTTTTTT
TRBV5-1,TRBJ2-1,.,.,CASSLDPDRPNEQFF,TGCGCCAGCAGCTTGGACCCAGATCGTCCTAATGAGCAGTTCTTC
TRBV24-1,TRBJ2-5,.,.,CATSEAQGTQYF,TGTGCCACCAGTGAGGCTCAGGGGACCCAGTACTTC
TRBV11-2,TRBJ2-7,.,.,CASSPSPEGTYEQYF,TGTGCCAGCAGCCCCTCCCCGGAGGGAACCTACGAGCAGTACTTC
TRBV5-1,TRBJ2-7,TRBD2,once,CASSFLSGRAREQYF,TGCGCCAGCAGCTTCCTTAGCGGGAGGGCCCGCGAGCAGTACTTC
TRBV27,TRBJ2-2,TRBD2,.,CASSLTSVLLSGELFF,TGTGCCAGCAGTTTAACTAGCGTCCTCTTATCGGGGGAGCTGTTTTTT
TRBV19,TRBJ1-2,.,.,CASSTQGNYGYTF,TGTGCCAGTAGTACGCAGGGGAACTATGGCTACACCTTC
TRBV3-1/TRBV3-2,TRBJ1-5,.,.,CASSQMTGDNQPQHF,TGTGCCAGCAGCCAAATGACAGGTGACAATCAGCCCCAGCATTTT
TRBV13,TRBJ2-7,TRBD2,.,CASSFSGASYEQYF,TGTGCCAGCAGCTTTAGCGGGGCCTCCTACGAGCAGTACTTC
TRBV3-1/TRBV3-2,TRBJ2-1,TRBD2,.,CASSPAGGSYNEQFF,TGTGCCAGCAGCCCAGCGGGAGGGTCTTACAATGAGCAGTTCTTC
TRBV5-4,TRBJ2-1,TRBD1,.,CASSLGSDREKQFF,TGTGCCAGCAGCTTGGGGTCGGACAGGGAAAAGCAGTTCTTC
TRBV4-2,TRBJ2-7,TRBD2,.,CASSQDPAGIYEQYF,TGTGCCAGCAGCCAAGATCCAGCGGGAATTTACGAGCAGTACTTC
TRBV9,TRBJ2-2,TRBD2,.,CASSVAGTNPRELFF,TGTGCCAGCAGCGTAGCAGGGACTAACCCTAGAGAGCTGTTTTTT
TRBV5-4,TRBJ2-5,TRBD2,.,CASSPLPYLREGQETQYF,TGTGCCAGCAGCCCGCTCCCTTATTTGCGGGAGGGGCAAGAGACCCAGTACTTC
TRBV9,TRBJ2-1,.,.,CASSVTATYNEQFF,TGTGCCAGCAGCGTTACTGCCACCTACAATGAGCAGTTCTTC
TRBV30,TRBJ2-2,.,once,CAWSVLTGNTGELFF,TGTGCCTGGAGTGTTCTGACAGGCAACACCGGGGAGCTGTTTTTT
TRBV11-3,TRBJ2-3,TRBD2,.,CASSLGLAGGHDTQYF,TGTGCCAGCAGCTTAGGACTAGCGGGAGGCCATGATACGCAGTATTTT
TRBV12-3/TRBV12-4,TRBJ1-5,.,once,CASRRGENQPQHF,TGTGCCAGCCGAAGGGGCGAAAATCAGCCCCAGCATTTT
TRBV14,TRBJ2-1,TRBD2,.,CASSQQASGFSYNEQFF,TGTGCCAGCAGCCAACAGGCTAGCGGGTTCTCCTACAATGAGCAGTTCTTC
TRBV7-3,TRBJ1-2,.,.,CASSLTDSYGYTF,TGTGCCAGCAGCTTAACGGACAGTTATGGCTACACCTTC
TRBV4-1,TRBJ2-6,TRBD1,.,CASSQRGRPTGTGANVLTF,TGCGCCAGCAGCCAACGAGGACGACCGACAGGGACTGGGGCCAACGTCCTGACTTTC
TRBV9,TRBJ1-6,.,.,CASSLDDSYSPLHF,TGTGCCAGCAGTCTAGACGACAGCTATTCACCCCTCCACTTT
TRBV3-1/TRBV3-2,TRBJ2-7,TRBD2,.,CASSHLAGGDEQYF,TGTGCCAGCAGCCACCTAGCGGGAGGGGACGAGCAGTACTTC
TRBV7-9,TRBJ2-5,.,.,CASTRGYKETQYF,TGTGCCAGCACCCGGGGGTATAAGGAGACCCAGTACTTC
TRBV28,TRBJ1-1,.,.,CASSPRTEAFF,TGTGCCAGCAGTCCGCGGACTGAAGCTTTCTTT
TRBV10-3,TRBJ1-2,.,.,CAIIQGYGYTF,TGTGCCATCATTCAGGGCTATGGCTACACCTTC
TRBV6-5,TRBJ2-3,TRBD2,.,CASKAGRGGYTQYF,TGTGCCAGCAAGGCCGGGAGGGGCGGGTATACGCAGTATTTT
TRBV7-2,TRBJ2-3,.,few,CASSLFAGYTDTQYF,TGTGCCAGCAGCTTATTTGCGGGATACACAGATACGCAGTATTTT
TRBV7-3,TRBJ2-3,TRBD2,.,CASSVGTSGPIGTDTQYF,TGTGCCAGCAGCGTGGGGACTAGCGGGCCGATTGGCACAGATACGCAGTATTTT
TRBV27,TRBJ2-1,.,.,CASSLSMSAYNEQFF,TGTGCCAGCAGTTTATCGATGTCGGCCTACAATGAGCAGTTCTTC
TRBV9,TRBJ2-3,.,.,CASAGRPPTDTQYF,TGTGCCAGCGCTGGGAGGCCCCCCACAGATACGCAGTATTTT
TRBV5-4,TRBJ2-7,.,.,CASSMTGAYEQYF,TGTGCCAGCAGCATGACCGGGGCCTACGAGCAGTACTTC
TRBV19,TRBJ2-1,.,.,CASSISVSSYNEQFF,TGTGCCAGTAGTATTAGTGTAAGCTCCTACAATGAGCAGTTCTTC
TRBV5-1,TRBJ2-1,TRBD2,few,CASSLVLAGNEQFF,TGCGCCAGCAGCTTGGTGCTAGCGGGTAATGAGCAGTTCTTC
TRBV5-1,TRBJ1-2,.,once,CASSLTANYGYTF,TGCGCCAGCAGCTTGACAGCTAACTATGGCTACACCTTC
TRBV6-5,TRBJ2-7,TRBD2,.,CAGSGTSDGEQYF,TGTGCCGGATCGGGGACTAGCGATGGGGAGCAGTACTTC
TRBV19,TRBJ2-7,TRBD2,few,CASSMRTSGNSEQYF,TGTGCCAGTAGTATGAGGACTAGCGGAAATTCCGAGCAGTACTTC
TRBV19,TRBJ1-2,TRBD1,.,CASTLTGGLGYTF,TGTGCCAGTACCCTCACAGGGGGCTTGGGCTACACCTTC
TRBV5-8,TRBJ2-2,TRBD1,.,CASRDRQGIGELFF,TGTGCCAGCAGGGACCGACAGGGAATCGGGGAGCTGTTTTTT
TRBV18,TRBJ1-6,.,.,CASSPGQLVSPLHF,TGTGCCAGCTCACCCGGACAGTTAGTATCACCCCTCCACTTT
TRBV15,TRBJ2-5,.,.,CATSRDLTVLETQYF,TGTGCCACCAGCAGAGATCTGACTGTATTGGAGACCCAGTACTTC
TRBV5-1,TRBJ2-1,.,.,CASSLAWVGVGYNEQFF,TGCGCCAGCAGCTTGGCCTGGGTAGGAGTAGGCTACAATGAGCAGTTCTTC
TRBV24-1,TRBJ1-2,TRBD1,.,CATRGAGGEGGYTF,TGTGCCACCAGAGGAGCAGGGGGCGAGGGTGGCTACACCTTC
TRBV5-5,TRBJ1-3,.,.,CASSTDRNSGNTIYF,TGTGCCAGCAGTACTGACAGGAACTCTGGAAACACCATATATTTT
TRBV19,TRBJ1-2,TRBD1,.,CASSKGKQGQLYGYTF,TGTGCCAGTAGTAAGGGCAAGCAGGGACAGCTCTATGGCTACACCTTC